The clone carrying this T cell receptor beta chain came up a few times. This sample stems from a study of blood T cell repertoires in COVID-19. Overall study context: Samples of COVID-19 (acute and convalescent) were obtained from the United States, Italy and Spain. Sources were T cells, B-cell-depleted T cells, or PBMCs; the material itself was cDNA or gDNA.

Source study methods: The assay estimated nucleated cells by amplifying reference gene primers. Generated by immunoSEQ multiplex PCR, the TCRdb table keeps only in-frame clones and is missing some. The V and J calls and the clone size are those of that table, but D and trimming were determined from the DNA. The top ten clones hold 14% of a sample with about 160,000 clones, around 82% of them seen once. Trimming pared 1 base from V and 8 bases from J, leaving 12 bases between. Germline loops: CDR1 SGHNT, CDR2 YYREEE (reference sequence). The CDR3 has 13 amino acids. The clonotype was recovered from a man between 18 and 35 years old with active or convalescent COVID-19. The chain combines TRBV5-4 with TRBJ1-2, with D tentatively TRBD1 (5 bases). The source material was peripheral blood. CDR3 protein: CASSLFGGGGYTF. The CDR3 DNA reads TGTGCCAGCAGCTTGTTCGGGGGAGGAGGCTACACCTTC.